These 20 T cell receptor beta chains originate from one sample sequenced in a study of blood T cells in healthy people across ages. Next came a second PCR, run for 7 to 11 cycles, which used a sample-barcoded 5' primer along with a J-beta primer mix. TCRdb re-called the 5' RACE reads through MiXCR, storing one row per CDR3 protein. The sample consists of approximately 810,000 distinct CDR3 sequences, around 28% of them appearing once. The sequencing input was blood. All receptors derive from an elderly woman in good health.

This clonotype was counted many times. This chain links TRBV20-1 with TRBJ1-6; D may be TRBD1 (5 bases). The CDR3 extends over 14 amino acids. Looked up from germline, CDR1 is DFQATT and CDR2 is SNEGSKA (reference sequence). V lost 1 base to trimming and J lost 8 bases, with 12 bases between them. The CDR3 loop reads CSARVGGEYSPLHF. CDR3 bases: TGCAGTGCTAGAGTTGGAGGGGAATATTCACCCCTCCACTTT.

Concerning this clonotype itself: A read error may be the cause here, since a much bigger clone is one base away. In DNA form, the CDR3 reads TGTGCCAGCAGCTTAGTAGCGGGGGGCTTCAGCTCCTACAATCAGCAGTTCTTC. It is translated as CASSLVAGGFSSYNQQFF. This chain joins TRBV7-2 and TRBJ2-1; TRBD2 aligns across 10 bases. Per the germline V gene, CDR1 is SGHTA and CDR2 is FQGNSA. The CDR3 runs to 18 residues.

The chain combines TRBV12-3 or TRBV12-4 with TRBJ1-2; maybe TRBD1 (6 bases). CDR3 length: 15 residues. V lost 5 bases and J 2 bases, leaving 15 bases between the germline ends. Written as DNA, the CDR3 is TGTGCCAGCAGTCCACCTGGGGGGCGCAACTATGGCTACACCTTC. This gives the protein CASSPPGGRNYGYTF.

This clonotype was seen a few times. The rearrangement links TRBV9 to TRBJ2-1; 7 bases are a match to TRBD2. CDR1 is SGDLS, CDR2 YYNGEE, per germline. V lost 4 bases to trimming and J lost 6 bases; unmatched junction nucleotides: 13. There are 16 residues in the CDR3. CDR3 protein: CASSSRLARYGNEQFF. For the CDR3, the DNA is TGTGCCAGCAGCTCCCGACTAGCCCGATACGGCAATGAGCAGTTCTTC.

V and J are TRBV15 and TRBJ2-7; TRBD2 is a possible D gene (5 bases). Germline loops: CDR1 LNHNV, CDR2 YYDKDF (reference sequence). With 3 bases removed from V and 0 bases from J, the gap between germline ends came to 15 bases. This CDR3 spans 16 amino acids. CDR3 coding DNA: TGTGCCACCAGCAGCGGACGGGGTCCTAGCTCCTACGAGCAGTACTTC. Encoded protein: CATSSGRGPSSYEQYF.

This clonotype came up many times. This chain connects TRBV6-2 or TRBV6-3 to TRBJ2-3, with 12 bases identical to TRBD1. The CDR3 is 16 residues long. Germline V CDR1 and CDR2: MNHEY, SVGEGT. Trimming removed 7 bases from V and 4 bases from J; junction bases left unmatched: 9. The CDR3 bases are TGTGCCAGCACCCAAACCGGGACAGGGGGCGCAGATACGCAGTATTTT. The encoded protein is CASTQTGTGGADTQYF.

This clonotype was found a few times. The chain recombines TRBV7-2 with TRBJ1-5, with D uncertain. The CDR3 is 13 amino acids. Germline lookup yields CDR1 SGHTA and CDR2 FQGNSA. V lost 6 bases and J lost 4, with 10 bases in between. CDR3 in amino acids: CASRDHGNQPQHF. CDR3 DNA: TGTGCCAGCAGGGACCATGGGAATCAGCCCCAGCATTTT.

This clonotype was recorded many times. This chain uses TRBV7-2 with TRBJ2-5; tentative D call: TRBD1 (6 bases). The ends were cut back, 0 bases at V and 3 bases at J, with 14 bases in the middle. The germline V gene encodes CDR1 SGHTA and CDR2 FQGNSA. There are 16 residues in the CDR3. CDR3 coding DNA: TGTGCCAGCAGCTTAGCCCAGGGGCTAGGGGAAGAGACCCAGTACTTC. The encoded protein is CASSLAQGLGEETQYF.

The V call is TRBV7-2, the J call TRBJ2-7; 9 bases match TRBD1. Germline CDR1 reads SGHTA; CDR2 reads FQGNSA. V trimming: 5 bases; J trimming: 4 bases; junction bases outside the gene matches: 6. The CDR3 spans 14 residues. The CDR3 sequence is CASSPGDRAYEQYF. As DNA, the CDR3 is TGTGCCAGCAGCCCAGGGGACAGGGCTTACGAGCAGTACTTC.

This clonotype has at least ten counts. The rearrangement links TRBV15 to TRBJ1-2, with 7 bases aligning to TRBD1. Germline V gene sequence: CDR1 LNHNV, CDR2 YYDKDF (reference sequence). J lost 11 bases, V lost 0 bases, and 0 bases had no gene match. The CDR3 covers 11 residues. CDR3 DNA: TGTGCCACCAGCAGAGACAGGGGGTACACCTTC. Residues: CATSRDRGYTF.

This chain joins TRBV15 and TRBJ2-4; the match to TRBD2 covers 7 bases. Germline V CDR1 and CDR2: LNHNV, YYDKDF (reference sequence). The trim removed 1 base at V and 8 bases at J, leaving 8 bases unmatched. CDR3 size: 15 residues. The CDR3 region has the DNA TGTGCCACCAGCAGAGGCGGGAGTTCCGTAGACATTCAGTACTTC. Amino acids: CATSRGGSSVDIQYF.

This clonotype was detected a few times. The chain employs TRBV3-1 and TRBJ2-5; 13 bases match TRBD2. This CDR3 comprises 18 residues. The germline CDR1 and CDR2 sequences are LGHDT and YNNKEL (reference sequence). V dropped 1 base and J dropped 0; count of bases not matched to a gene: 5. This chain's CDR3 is CASSQGTSGGGYQETQYF. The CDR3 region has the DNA TGTGCCAGCAGCCAAGGGACTAGCGGGGGAGGGTACCAAGAGACCCAGTACTTC.

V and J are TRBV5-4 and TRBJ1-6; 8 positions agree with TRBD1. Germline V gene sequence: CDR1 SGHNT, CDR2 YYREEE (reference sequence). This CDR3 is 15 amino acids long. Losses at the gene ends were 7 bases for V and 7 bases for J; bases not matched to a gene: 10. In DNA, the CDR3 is TGTGCCAGCTCATCCGGACAGGGTGGCAATTCACCCCTCCACTTT. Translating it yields CASSSGQGGNSPLHF.

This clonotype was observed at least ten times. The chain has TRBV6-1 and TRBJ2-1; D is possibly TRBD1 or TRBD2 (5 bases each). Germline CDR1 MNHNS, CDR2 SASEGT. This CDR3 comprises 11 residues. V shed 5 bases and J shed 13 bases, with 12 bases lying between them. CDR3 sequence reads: CASSPRDVQFF. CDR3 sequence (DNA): TGTGCCAGCAGTCCCCGGGACGTTCAGTTCTTC.

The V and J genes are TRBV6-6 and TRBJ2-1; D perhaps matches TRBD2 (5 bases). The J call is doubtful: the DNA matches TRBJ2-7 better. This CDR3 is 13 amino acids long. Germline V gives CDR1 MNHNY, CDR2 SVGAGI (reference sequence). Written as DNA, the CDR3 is TGTGCCAGCAGTGCCTCCGGGGCCTACGAGCAGTACTTC. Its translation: CASSASGAYEQYF.

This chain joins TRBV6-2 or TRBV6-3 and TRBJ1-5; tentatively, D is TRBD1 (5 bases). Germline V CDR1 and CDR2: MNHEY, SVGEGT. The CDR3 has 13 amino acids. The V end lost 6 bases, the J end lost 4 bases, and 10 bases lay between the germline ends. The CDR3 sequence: CASSARGNQPQHF. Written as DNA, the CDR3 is TGTGCCAGCAGCGCAAGGGGAAATCAGCCCCAGCATTTT.

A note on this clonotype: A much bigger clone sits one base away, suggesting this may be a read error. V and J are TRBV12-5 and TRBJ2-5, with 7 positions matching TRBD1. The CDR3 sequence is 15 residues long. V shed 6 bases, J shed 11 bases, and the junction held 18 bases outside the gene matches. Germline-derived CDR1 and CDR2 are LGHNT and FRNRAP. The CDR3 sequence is CASGPEPGGGNEQYF. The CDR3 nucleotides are TGTGCTAGTGGCCCAGAACCAGGGGGTGGCAATGAGCAGTACTTC.

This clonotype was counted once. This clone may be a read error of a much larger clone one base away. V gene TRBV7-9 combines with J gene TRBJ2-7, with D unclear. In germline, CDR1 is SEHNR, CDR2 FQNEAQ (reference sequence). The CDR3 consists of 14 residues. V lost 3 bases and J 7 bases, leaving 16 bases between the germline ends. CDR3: CASSFSHFYNEQYF. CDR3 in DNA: TGTGCCAGCAGCTTTTCACACTTTTACAATGAGCAGTACTTC. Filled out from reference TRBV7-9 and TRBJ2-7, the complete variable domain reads DTGVSQNPRHKITKRGQNVTFRCDPISEHNRLYWYRQTLGQGPEFLTYFQNEAQLEKSRLLSDRFSAERPKGSFSTLEIQRTEQGDSAMYLCASSFSHFYNEQYFGPGTRLTVT.

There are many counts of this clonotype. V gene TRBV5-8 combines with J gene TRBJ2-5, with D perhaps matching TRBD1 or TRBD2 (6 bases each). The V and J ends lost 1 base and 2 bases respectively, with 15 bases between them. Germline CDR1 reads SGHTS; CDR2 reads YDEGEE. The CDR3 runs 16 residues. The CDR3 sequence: CASSLRGAPVQETQYF. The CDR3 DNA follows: TGTGCCAGCAGCTTGAGGGGGGCCCCGGTACAAGAGACCCAGTACTTC.

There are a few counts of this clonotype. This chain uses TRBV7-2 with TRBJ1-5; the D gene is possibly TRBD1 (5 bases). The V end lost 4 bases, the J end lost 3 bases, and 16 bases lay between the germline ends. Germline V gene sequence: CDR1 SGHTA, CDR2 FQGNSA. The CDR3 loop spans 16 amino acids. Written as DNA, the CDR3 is TGTGCCAGCAGCTATGGGGGGAGTTATAACAATCAGCCCCAGCATTTT. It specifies CASSYGGSYNNQPQHF.